This TCR beta chain was documented in a study of cytomegalovirus exposure and HLA in healthy donors (dated by TCRdb to 2015 to 2018). Broadly, across the study: In an earlier analysis of some 610 of the donors, 276 Gb of sequence data and some 100 million unique TCR beta sequences from 180 million or so T cells were reported. Across around 400 genotyped donors of the cohort, an average of approximately 200,000 unique TCR beta nucleotide sequences per donor were sequenced, and roughly a sixth of those sequences were non-productive. An early release that covered about 640 HLA-typed donors contained about 300 gigabases of sequencing data and roughly 84 million unique TCR sequences. Donor age, sex, ethnicity and CMV serostatus were compiled together with the repertoire data. The later analysis used no new phenotypic data to find candidate immune exposures, relying instead on TCR beta sequences and their occurrence across donors. In addition to the first cohort of about 650 subjects, a separate validation cohort of approximately 130 different subjects was used. An earlier analysis of more than 450 of the donors used high-throughput TCR beta sequencing to judge whether each TCR beta V gene segment behaved as functional or pseudogenic. High-throughput TCR immunosequencing, statistical association of individual TCRs with disease status, and machine learning were combined to predict cytomegalovirus infection status. The aim of the study was to test whether cataloging public T cell receptors could identify signatures of past pathogen exposure. A later genetic analysis used genome-wide SNP genotypes for about 55% of the 666 donors, treating that subset as a discovery cohort. Class I and class II HLA loci were covered by the typing at four-digit resolution. The study used immunosequencing to profile the T cell repertoires of 600 to 850 subjects and linked those repertoires to cytomegalovirus serostatus. Every repertoire in the discovery cohort had been generated on one and the same sequencing platform. A later analysis re-examined previously published TCR beta repertoires from several hundred donors and added high-resolution HLA genotyping to investigate patterns of TCR occurrence. Four or five DR-DQ haplotypes were treated as single units for association and clustering because of strong linkage in the cohort. The genetic ancestry cluster associated with self-reported Caucasian donors included approximately 85% of the approximately 410 genotyped donors. Typing coverage differed by locus: A, B, C, DRB1 and DQB1 were typed in roughly 620-630 donors, DQA1 in 500 to 550, DPA1 in roughly 590, and DPB1 in just under 490.

The cohort consisted of 666 healthy bone marrow donors. Cohort members were all nominally healthy when sampled, although unrecorded immune exposures were likely present. The donor tested CMV seropositive and was one of the 289 seropositive cohort members. A peripheral blood sample was collected from each donor, and TCR beta sequencing was performed on peripheral blood mononuclear cells. The Qiagen DNeasy Blood Extraction Kit was used to extract genomic DNA from the blood cell samples. Preparation of the library involved the immunoSEQ multiplex PCR assay. The multiplex PCR relied on a mix of 60 forward primers for TCR Vbeta segments and 13 reverse primers for TCR Jbeta segments. The CDR3 region of rearranged TCR beta genes was amplified from genomic DNA by a multiplex PCR assay. The amplified TCR beta libraries were sequenced on the Illumina HiSeq System as 87-base-pair reads. Per the authors' processing: A later analysis counted 65 million to 90 million unique TCR beta chains across the approximately 700 repertoires, and some 11 million of these chains were shared by at least two donors. A nearest-neighbor algorithm error-corrected the raw reads and collapsed the reads into unique sequences, merging closely related sequences to remove PCR and sequencing errors. To assign V, D and J gene segments, CDR3 sequences were aligned to IMGT reference sequences. For a sequence to be retained, a match of at least six nucleotides was required to both a V gene segment and a J gene segment. Rearrangements were called productive when the CDR3 lacked stop codons and stayed in frame with V and J; all others were non-productive. CDR3 was defined by IMGT convention, running from the second conserved V-encoded cysteine to the conserved J-encoded phenylalanine. In an earlier analysis of approximately 590 of the donors, sequences lacking an unambiguous match to a single V gene segment were excluded. In an earlier analysis of about 590 of the donors, a V segment was called functional when productive rearrangements were above 56.7%, and segregating when the standard deviation between donors exceeded 5%. A statistical classification framework was developed to diagnose cytomegalovirus status using the catalog of TCR beta chain sequences. In a later analysis, TCR nucleotide sequences were compared against IMGT/GENE-DB human TR gene sequences so that V and J genes could be assigned. The TCRdist pipeline was used in a later analysis to assign CDR3 sequences and most-parsimonious VDJ recombination scenarios. In a later analysis, every TCR beta chain was defined by the combination of its CDR3 amino acid sequence and its V-gene family, and reads without a unique V-gene family were dropped. A later analysis removed 592 highly shared, low-generation-probability nucleotide sequences to deal with suspected cross-contamination and a sequencing artifact. For each public chain, a later analysis derived a clonal expansion index from normalized ranks of inferred template counts within each repertoire. A later analysis computed generation probabilities with a VDJ recombination model fitted to out-of-frame rearrangements, and checked the results against IGoR. Hypergeometric tests were used in a later analysis to score TCR-TCR, TCR-HLA and TCR-CMV co-occurrence, with a repertoire-size bias correction applied to the TCR pairs. A later analysis estimated false discovery rates by permuting HLA or CMV assignments 20 times. In a later analysis, co-occurring TCRs were grouped using DBSCAN, with TCRdist sequence similarity added in when clustering inside HLA-allele-positive subsets. Repertoires with fewer than 30,000 or more than 120,000 public chains were left out of co-occurrence clustering, as were about 5 repertoires with anomalous nucleotide sharing. In its TCRdb copy, this immuneACCESS table keeps in-frame sequences only and misses some clones. Where compared with another copy, unresolved V genes explain less than half of these, and the others have no known cause. Clonal size and the V and J genes are those of that table, whereas D and trimming came from the DNA. The sample data list over 100,000 clones, and about 80% of these were observed just once. 3% of the sample belongs to the ten largest clones.

Points the paper makes about the study in general: In both the original and validation cohorts, the classifier was reported to diagnose cytomegalovirus status with high specificity and sensitivity. In a later analysis, HLA-associated TCR beta chains were found to be more clonally expanded and to have lower generation probabilities than equally common non-associated chains. In a later analysis, the rate of TCR association differed among HLA loci, with DRB1 alleles having the most associated TCRs and HLA-C alleles having the fewest. When HLA alleles, especially DR and DQ, strongly co-occurred, TCR associations were difficult to assign to individual alleles. In a later analysis, 16,951 TCR beta sequences were associated with specific HLA alleles at a false discovery rate of 0.05. According to a later analysis, most CMV-associated TCR beta chains appeared to be HLA-restricted, and the HLA associations seemed to be driven largely by CMV exposure. The 87-base-pair reads could not distinguish some IMGT-functional V segments, including TRBV6-2 and TRBV6-3, so those segments were excluded. Three of the identified cytomegalovirus-associated TCR beta chains were confirmed in vitro to be specific for cytomegalovirus antigens. A further reported finding was that TCR beta sequences accurately predicted the HLA-A and HLA-B alleles for most subjects in the first cohort. The study listed 150 to 200 TCR beta chains as associated with cytomegalovirus. A cluster of highly shared sequence variants was judged likely to be a technical artifact of the sequencing pipeline. Most TCR sequences were seen in very few donors, while some public TCRs were found in many individuals. Broadly in line with IMGT annotations, most TCR beta V segments showed up in productive rearrangements about 87% or about 30% of the time in an earlier analysis of 450 to 750 of the donors. According to a later genetic analysis, donors in an Asian-associated ancestry cluster had fewer N-insertions in productive TCRs than the roughly 700-donor mean. Because HLA typing was unavailable for some donors at each locus, only the typed subset was used in association tests. The earlier analysis of fewer than 750 of the donors excluded approximately 15 rarely observed V segments, including chromosome 9 orphons, because counts were too low. Immune exposure information for the cohort was limited to CMV serostatus. Sequencing depth was assumed to be roughly uniform across donors in the presence/absence analyses, though that assumption may not hold. An association between a missense DCLRE1C variant and V-gene and J-gene trimming of TCR beta chains was found in a later genetic analysis and replicated in an independent cohort. The authors suggested that the approach could potentially be generalized to other disease states and immunological phenotypes. The cohort was sequenced for TCR beta chains only, and without alpha or paired-chain data the features that could be detected were limited. According to a later analysis, parvovirus B19, influenza, CMV and Epstein-Barr virus appeared linked to several top co-occurrence clusters. Linkage disequilibrium might explain the correlated functional status among segregating V segments, but an unknown experimental factor could not be ruled out.

The CDR3, cysteine through phenylalanine, is 14 amino acids long. The DNA shown is the 42-base CDR3, in frame from base 1. Taken from the germline V gene, the CDR1 and CDR2 loops are MNHEY and SVGAGI. The trim is 8 bases for V and 7 bases for J, with a gap of 17 bases between the germline ends. A word on this clone: It has no known antigen specificity. No base quality information exists; no much larger clone differs at one position.

The receptor comes from a woman younger than 30 in good health and CMV-seropositive. Sequences were obtained from PBMCs. The rearranged segments are TRBV6-5 and TRBJ1-4; 6 matching bases give a weak D call of TRBD1. The CDR3 loop reads CASANREKGEKLFF. The nucleotide sequence is given as TGTGCCAGCGCGAACAGGGAGAAAGGTGAAAAACTGTTTTTT.